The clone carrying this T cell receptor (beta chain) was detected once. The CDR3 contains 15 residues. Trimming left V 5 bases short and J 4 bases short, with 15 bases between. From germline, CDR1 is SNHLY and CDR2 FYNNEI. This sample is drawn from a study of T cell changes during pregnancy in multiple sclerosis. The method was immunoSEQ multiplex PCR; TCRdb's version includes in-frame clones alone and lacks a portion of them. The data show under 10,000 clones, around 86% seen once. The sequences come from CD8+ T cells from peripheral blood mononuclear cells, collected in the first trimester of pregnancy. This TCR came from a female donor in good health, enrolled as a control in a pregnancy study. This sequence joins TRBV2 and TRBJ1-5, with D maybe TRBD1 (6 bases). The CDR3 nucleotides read TGTGCCAGCAGTCCTAACTACAGGGAGAATCAGCCCCAGCATTTT. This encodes CASSPNYRENQPQHF. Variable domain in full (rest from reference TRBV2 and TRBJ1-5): EPEVTQTPSHQVTQMGQEVILRCVPISNHLYFYWYRQILGQKVEFLVSFYNNEISEKSEIFDDQFSVERPDGSNFTLKIRSTKLEDSAMYFCASSPNYRENQPQHFGDGTRLSIL.